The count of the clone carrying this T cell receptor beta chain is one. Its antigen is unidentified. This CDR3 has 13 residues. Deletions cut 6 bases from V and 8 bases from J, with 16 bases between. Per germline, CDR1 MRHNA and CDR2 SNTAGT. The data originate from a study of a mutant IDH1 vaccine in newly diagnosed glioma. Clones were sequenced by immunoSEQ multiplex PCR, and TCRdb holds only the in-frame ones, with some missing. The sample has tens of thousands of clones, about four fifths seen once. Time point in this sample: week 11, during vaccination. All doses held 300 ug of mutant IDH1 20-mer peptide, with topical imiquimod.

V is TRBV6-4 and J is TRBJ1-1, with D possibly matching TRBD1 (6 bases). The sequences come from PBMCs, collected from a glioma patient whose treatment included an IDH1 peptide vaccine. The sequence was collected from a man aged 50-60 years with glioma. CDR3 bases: TGTGCCAGCAGCGGCTTTCGAGGGGGGGAAGCTTTCTTT. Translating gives CASSGFRGGEAFF.